These T cell receptor beta chains were read from a single sample in a study of memory CD4+ T cells and cytomegalovirus serostatus. The repertoire was sequenced with immunoSEQ multiplex PCR; TCRdb's copy has only in-frame clones and lacks some. This sample has 70,000 to 95,000 clones; approximately 84% occur once, and the top ten carry less than 0.9%. The sequenced sample was memory CD4+ T cells from blood. The receptors here all came from an adult in good health and CMV-seronegative. The CDR3 runs from the conserved cysteine through the conserved F or W. Fields, in order: V gene, J gene, clone size, D gene, CDR3 protein, CDR3 DNA. A D gene is named only where the DNA matches it firmly. The size entry is marked missing in some rows and otherwise reads once, few, many or a size class.

V gene: TRBV7-2; J gene: TRBJ1-5; clone size: few; D gene: -; CDR3 protein: CASSFAGDQPQHF; CDR3 DNA: TGTGCCAGCAGCTTTGCAGGAGATCAGCCCCAGCATTTT
V gene: TRBV5-4; J gene: TRBJ1-1; clone size: -; D gene: TRBD1; CDR3 protein: CASSPGGGLNTEAFF; CDR3 DNA: TGTGCCAGCAGCCCAGGGGGGGGCCTGAACACTGAAGCTTTCTTT
V gene: TRBV30; J gene: TRBJ1-4; clone size: once; D gene: -; CDR3 protein: CAWRTGASEKLFF; CDR3 DNA: TGTGCCTGGAGGACGGGGGCAAGTGAAAAACTGTTTTTT
V gene: TRBV2; J gene: TRBJ1-2; clone size: medium-sized; D gene: -; CDR3 protein: CASSETGNYGYTF; CDR3 DNA: TGTGCCAGCAGTGAAACAGGGAACTATGGCTACACCTTC
V gene: TRBV6-5; J gene: TRBJ2-3; clone size: -; D gene: TRBD2; CDR3 protein: CASSPASGWADTQYF; CDR3 DNA: TGTGCCAGCAGTCCCGCTAGCGGGTGGGCCGATACGCAGTATTTT
V gene: TRBV18; J gene: TRBJ1-6; clone size: -; D gene: -; CDR3 protein: CASSLSGKPGDSPLHF; CDR3 DNA: TGTGCCAGCTCACTGTCAGGCAAACCCGGGGATTCACCCCTCCACTTT
V gene: TRBV5-1; J gene: TRBJ1-2; clone size: -; D gene: -; CDR3 protein: CASSLTGSGYTF; CDR3 DNA: TGCGCCAGCAGCTTGACAGGGTCGGGCTACACCTTC
V gene: TRBV6-5; J gene: TRBJ1-5; clone size: -; D gene: -; CDR3 protein: CASSTEGGGQHF; CDR3 DNA: TGTGCCAGCAGCACAGAGGGGGGGGGACAGCATTTT
V gene: TRBV6-5; J gene: TRBJ2-1; clone size: -; D gene: -; CDR3 protein: CASSPGDHYNEQFF; CDR3 DNA: TGTGCCAGCAGCCCAGGAGATCACTACAATGAGCAGTTCTTC
V gene: TRBV30; J gene: TRBJ1-1; clone size: few; D gene: -; CDR3 protein: CAWNILNTEAFF; CDR3 DNA: TGTGCCTGGAACATTTTGAACACTGAAGCTTTCTTT
V gene: TRBV4-2; J gene: TRBJ1-2; clone size: -; D gene: -; CDR3 protein: CASSPGDRPGTNYGYTF; CDR3 DNA: TGTGCCAGCAGCCCCGGAGACAGGCCGGGGACCAACTATGGCTACACCTTC
V gene: TRBV29-1; J gene: TRBJ1-1; clone size: -; D gene: -; CDR3 protein: CSADKGDNRAEAFF; CDR3 DNA: TGCAGCGCAGACAAGGGGGACAATCGCGCTGAAGCTTTCTTT
V gene: TRBV5-1; J gene: TRBJ1-5; clone size: -; D gene: TRBD1; CDR3 protein: CASSLGQGGGPQHF; CDR3 DNA: TGCGCCAGCAGCTTGGGACAGGGGGGTGGGCCCCAGCATTTT
V gene: TRBV10-2; J gene: TRBJ2-7; clone size: -; D gene: -; CDR3 protein: CASSKGGAGAYEQYF; CDR3 DNA: TGCGCCAGCAGTAAAGGGGGGGCGGGAGCCTACGAGCAGTACTTC
V gene: TRBV28; J gene: TRBJ1-2; clone size: -; D gene: TRBD1; CDR3 protein: CATAWGQGSFGYTF; CDR3 DNA: TGTGCCACGGCCTGGGGACAGGGTTCTTTTGGCTACACCTTC
V gene: TRBV5-6; J gene: TRBJ1-5; clone size: -; D gene: -; CDR3 protein: CASSSVRDFSNQPQHF; CDR3 DNA: TGTGCCAGCAGCTCGGTCCGGGACTTTAGCAATCAGCCCCAGCATTTT
V gene: TRBV7-3; J gene: TRBJ2-6; clone size: -; D gene: TRBD1; CDR3 protein: CASSLTGQGAGGANVLTF; CDR3 DNA: TGTGCCAGCAGCTTGACGGGACAGGGGGCGGGAGGGGCCAACGTCCTGACTTTC
V gene: TRBV15; J gene: TRBJ1-3; clone size: once; D gene: TRBD1; CDR3 protein: CATRLDRGPGNTIYF; CDR3 DNA: TGTGCCACCAGACTGGACAGGGGGCCAGGAAACACCATATATTTT
V gene: TRBV28; J gene: TRBJ2-7; clone size: -; D gene: TRBD2; CDR3 protein: CASRPGGGASYEQYF; CDR3 DNA: TGTGCCAGCAGGCCCGGCGGGGGGGCCTCCTACGAGCAGTACTTC
V gene: TRBV7-3; J gene: TRBJ2-2; clone size: -; D gene: -; CDR3 protein: CASSNTGIGTGELFF; CDR3 DNA: TGTGCCAGCAGCAACACAGGGATCGGCACCGGGGAGCTGTTTTTT
V gene: TRBV28; J gene: TRBJ2-2; clone size: -; D gene: -; CDR3 protein: CASTRGQGVNTGELFF; CDR3 DNA: TGTGCCAGCACCCGGGGGCAGGGGGTAAACACCGGGGAGCTGTTTTTT
V gene: TRBV7-2; J gene: TRBJ2-5; clone size: -; D gene: TRBD1; CDR3 protein: CASSMTGGQETQYF; CDR3 DNA: TGTGCCAGCAGCATGACAGGGGGCCAAGAGACCCAGTACTTC
V gene: TRBV6-1; J gene: TRBJ2-7; clone size: -; D gene: -; CDR3 protein: CASSVRDSSYEQYF; CDR3 DNA: TGTGCCAGCAGTGTCCGGGACTCGTCCTACGAGCAGTACTTC
V gene: TRBV15; J gene: TRBJ1-5; clone size: -; D gene: -; CDR3 protein: CATARRPRDQPQHF; CDR3 DNA: TGTGCCACCGCCCGTCGACCCCGGGATCAGCCCCAGCATTTT
V gene: TRBV23-1; J gene: TRBJ2-7; clone size: -; D gene: TRBD1; CDR3 protein: CASWTGALEQYF; CDR3 DNA: TGCGCCAGCTGGACAGGGGCGCTCGAGCAGTACTTC
V gene: TRBV28; J gene: TRBJ1-2; clone size: once; D gene: -; CDR3 protein: CASSWTSYGYTF; CDR3 DNA: TGTGCCAGCAGTTGGACGTCATATGGCTACACCTTC
V gene: TRBV5-6; J gene: TRBJ1-2; clone size: once; D gene: -; CDR3 protein: CASSLITDPTQYGYTF; CDR3 DNA: TGTGCCAGCAGCTTGATCACTGACCCTACACAATATGGCTACACCTTC
V gene: TRBV5-1; J gene: TRBJ2-1; clone size: -; D gene: TRBD2; CDR3 protein: CASSSILAGAYNEQFF; CDR3 DNA: TGCGCCAGCAGCTCGATACTAGCGGGGGCCTACAATGAGCAGTTCTTC
V gene: TRBV29-1; J gene: TRBJ1-5; clone size: few; D gene: -; CDR3 protein: CSAGQPQHF; CDR3 DNA: TGCAGCGCTGGGCAGCCCCAGCATTTT
V gene: TRBV11-2; J gene: TRBJ1-6; clone size: -; D gene: TRBD1; CDR3 protein: CASSLDRTGALHF; CDR3 DNA: TGTGCCAGCAGCTTAGACCGGACAGGGGCCCTCCACTTT
V gene: TRBV7-2; J gene: TRBJ2-3; clone size: -; D gene: -; CDR3 protein: CASSLPGTDTQYF; CDR3 DNA: TGTGCCAGCAGCTTGCCCGGCACAGATACACAGTATTTT
V gene: TRBV10-3; J gene: TRBJ1-1; clone size: -; D gene: TRBD1; CDR3 protein: CAISEGNRGSTEAFF; CDR3 DNA: TGTGCCATCAGTGAGGGAAACAGGGGGAGTACTGAAGCTTTCTTT